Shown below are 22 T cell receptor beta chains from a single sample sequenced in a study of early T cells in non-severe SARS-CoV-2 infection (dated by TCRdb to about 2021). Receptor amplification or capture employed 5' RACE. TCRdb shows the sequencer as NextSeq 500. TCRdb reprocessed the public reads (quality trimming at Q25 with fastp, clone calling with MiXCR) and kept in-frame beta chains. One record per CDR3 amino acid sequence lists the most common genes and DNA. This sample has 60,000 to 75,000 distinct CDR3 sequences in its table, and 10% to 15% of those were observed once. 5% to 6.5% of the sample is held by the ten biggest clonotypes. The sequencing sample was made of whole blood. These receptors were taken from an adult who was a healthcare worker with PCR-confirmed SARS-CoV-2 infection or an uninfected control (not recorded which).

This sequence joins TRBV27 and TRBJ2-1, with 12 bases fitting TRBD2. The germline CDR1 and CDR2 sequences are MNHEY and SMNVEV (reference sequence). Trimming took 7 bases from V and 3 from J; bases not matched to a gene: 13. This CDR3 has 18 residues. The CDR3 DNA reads TGTGCCAGCAAAACCGCGGCACTAGCGGGAGGAAGCTACAATGAGCAGTTCTTC. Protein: CASKTAALAGGSYNEQFF.

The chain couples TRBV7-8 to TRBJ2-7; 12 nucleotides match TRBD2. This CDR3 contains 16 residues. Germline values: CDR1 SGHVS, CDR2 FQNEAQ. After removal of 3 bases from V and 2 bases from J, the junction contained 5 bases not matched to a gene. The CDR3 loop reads CASSLGLAGTTYEQYF. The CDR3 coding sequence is TGTGCCAGCAGCTTGGGACTAGCGGGCACAACCTACGAGCAGTACTTC.

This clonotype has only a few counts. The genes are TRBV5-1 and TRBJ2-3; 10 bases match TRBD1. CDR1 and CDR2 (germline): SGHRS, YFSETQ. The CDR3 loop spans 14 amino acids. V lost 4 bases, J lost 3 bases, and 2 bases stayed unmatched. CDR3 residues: CASSAGQGTDTQYF. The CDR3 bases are TGCGCCAGCAGCGCGGGACAGGGGACAGATACGCAGTATTTT. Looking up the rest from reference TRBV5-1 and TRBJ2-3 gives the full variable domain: KAGVTQTPRYLIKTRGQQVTLSCSPISGHRSVSWYQQTPGQGLQFLFEYFSETQRNKGNFPGRFSGRQFSNSRSEMNVSTLELGDSALYLCASSAGQGTDTQYFGPGTRLTVL.

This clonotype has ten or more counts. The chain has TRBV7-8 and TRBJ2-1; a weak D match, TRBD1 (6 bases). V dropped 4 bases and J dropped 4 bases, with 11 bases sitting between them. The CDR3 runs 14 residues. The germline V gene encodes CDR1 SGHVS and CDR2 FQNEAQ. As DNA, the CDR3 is TGTGCCAGCAGCTCAGATACAGGGTACAATGAGCAGTTCTTC. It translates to CASSSDTGYNEQFF. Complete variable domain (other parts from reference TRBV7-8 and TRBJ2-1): GAGVSQSPRYKVAKRGQDVALRCDPISGHVSLFWYQQALGQGPEFLTYFQNEAQLDKSGLPSDRFFAERPEGSVSTLKIQRTQQEDSAVYLCASSSDTGYNEQFFGPGTRLTVL.

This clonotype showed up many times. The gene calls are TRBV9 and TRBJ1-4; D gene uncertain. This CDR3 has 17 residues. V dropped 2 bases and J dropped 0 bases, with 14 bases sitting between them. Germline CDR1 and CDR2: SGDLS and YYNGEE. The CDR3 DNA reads TGTGCCAGCAGCGTTGACGCCGGAAGTTCAACTAATGAAAAACTGTTTTTT. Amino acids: CASSVDAGSSTNEKLFF. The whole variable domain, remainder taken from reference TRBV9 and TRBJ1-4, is DSGVTQTPKHLITATGQRVTLRCSPRSGDLSVYWYQQSLDQGLQFLIQYYNGEERAKGNILERFSAQQFPDLHSELNLSSLELGDSALYFCASSVDAGSSTNEKLFFGSGTQLSVL.

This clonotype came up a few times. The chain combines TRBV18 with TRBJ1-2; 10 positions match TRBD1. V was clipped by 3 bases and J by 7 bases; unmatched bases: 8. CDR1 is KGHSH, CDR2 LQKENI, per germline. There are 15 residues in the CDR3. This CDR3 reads CASSPGQGWMFGYTF. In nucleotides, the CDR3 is TGTGCCAGCTCACCGGGACAGGGGTGGATGTTTGGCTACACCTTC.

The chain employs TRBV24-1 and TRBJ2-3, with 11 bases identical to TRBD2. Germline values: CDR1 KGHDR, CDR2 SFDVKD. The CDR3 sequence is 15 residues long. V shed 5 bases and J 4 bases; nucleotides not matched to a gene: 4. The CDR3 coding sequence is TGTGCCACCAGTGCCACTAGCGGGGGCCCAGATACGCAGTATTTT. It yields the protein CATSATSGGPDTQYF.

The CDR3 protein is CASSLWGGQTEAFF. The DNA of the CDR3 is TGTGCCAGCAGTTTGTGGGGGGGACAAACTGAAGCTTTCTTT. This sequence joins TRBV12-3 or TRBV12-4 and TRBJ1-1, with D maybe TRBD1 (6 bases). V lost 3 bases, J lost 5 bases, and 13 bases lay in between. There are 14 residues in the CDR3.

The CDR3 DNA reads as TGCGCCAGCAGCTTGCGGGACGGCTACAATGAGCAGTTCTTC. It codes for CASSLRDGYNEQFF. The chain carries TRBV5-1 and TRBJ2-1; D is perhaps TRBD1 or TRBD2 (5 bases each). V lost 1 base and J lost 3, with 8 bases in between. This CDR3 has 14 amino acids. Germline CDR1 reads SGHRS; CDR2 reads YFSETQ.

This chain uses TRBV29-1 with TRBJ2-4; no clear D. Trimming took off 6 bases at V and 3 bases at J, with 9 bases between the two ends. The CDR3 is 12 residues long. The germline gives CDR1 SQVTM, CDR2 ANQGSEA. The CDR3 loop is CSVGIGKNIQYF. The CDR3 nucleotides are TGCAGCGTGGGAATCGGCAAAAACATTCAGTACTTC. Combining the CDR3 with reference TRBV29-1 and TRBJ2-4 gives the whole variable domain SAVISQKPSRDICQRGTSLTIQCQVDSQVTMMFWYRQQPGQSLTLIATANQGSEATYESGFVIDKFPISRPNLTFSTLTVSNMSPEDSSIYLCSVGIGKNIQYFGAGTRLSVL.

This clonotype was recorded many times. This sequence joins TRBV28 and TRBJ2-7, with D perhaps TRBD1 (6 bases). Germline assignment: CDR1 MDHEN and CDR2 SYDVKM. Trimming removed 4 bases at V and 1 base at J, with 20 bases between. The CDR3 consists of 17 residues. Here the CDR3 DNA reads TGTGCCAGCAGTTCACGCTCTCGACAGGTTGTATCCTACGAGCAGTACTTC. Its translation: CASSSRSRQVVSYEQYF.

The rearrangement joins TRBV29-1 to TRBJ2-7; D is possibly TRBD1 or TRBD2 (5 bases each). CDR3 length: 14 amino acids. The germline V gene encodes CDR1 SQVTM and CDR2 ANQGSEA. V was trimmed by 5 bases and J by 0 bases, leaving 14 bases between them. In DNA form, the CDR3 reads TGCAGCGTTACTAGGGGCCTTAGCTCCTACGAGCAGTACTTC. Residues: CSVTRGLSSYEQYF.

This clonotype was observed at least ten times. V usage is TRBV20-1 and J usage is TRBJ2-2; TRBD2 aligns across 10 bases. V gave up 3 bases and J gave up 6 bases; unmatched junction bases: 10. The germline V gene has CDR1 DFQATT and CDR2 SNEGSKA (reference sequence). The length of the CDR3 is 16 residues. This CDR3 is CSASGLAGALSGELFF. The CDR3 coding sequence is TGCAGTGCTAGCGGGCTAGCGGGAGCATTATCCGGGGAGCTGTTTTTT.

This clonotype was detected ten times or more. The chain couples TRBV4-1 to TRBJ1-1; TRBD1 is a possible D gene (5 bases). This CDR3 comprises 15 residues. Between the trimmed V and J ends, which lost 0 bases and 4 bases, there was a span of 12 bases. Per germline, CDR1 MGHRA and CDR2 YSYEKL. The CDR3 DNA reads TGCGCCAGCAGCCAAGATCCGGGACGGGCCACTGAAGCTTTCTTT. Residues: CASSQDPGRATEAFF.

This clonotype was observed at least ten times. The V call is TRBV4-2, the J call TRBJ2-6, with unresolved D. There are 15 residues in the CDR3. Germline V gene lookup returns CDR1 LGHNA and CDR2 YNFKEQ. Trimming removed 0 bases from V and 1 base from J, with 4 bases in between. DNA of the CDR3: TGTGCCAGCAGCCAAGACACTTCTGGGGCCAACGTCCTGACTTTC. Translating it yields CASSQDTSGANVLTF.

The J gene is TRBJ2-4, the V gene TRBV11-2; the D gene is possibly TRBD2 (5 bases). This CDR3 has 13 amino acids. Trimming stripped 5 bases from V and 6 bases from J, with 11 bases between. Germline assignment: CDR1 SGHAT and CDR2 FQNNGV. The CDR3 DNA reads TGTGCCAGCAGCCCCGGGGTGAGAAACATTCAGTACTTC. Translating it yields CASSPGVRNIQYF.

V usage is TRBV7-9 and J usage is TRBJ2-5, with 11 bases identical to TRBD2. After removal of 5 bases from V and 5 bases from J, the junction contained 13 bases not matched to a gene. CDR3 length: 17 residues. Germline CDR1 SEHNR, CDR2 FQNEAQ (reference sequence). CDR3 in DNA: TGTGCCAGCAGCCTAGGACTAGCGGGCCCCCCGGGGGAGACCCAGTACTTC. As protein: CASSLGLAGPPGETQYF.

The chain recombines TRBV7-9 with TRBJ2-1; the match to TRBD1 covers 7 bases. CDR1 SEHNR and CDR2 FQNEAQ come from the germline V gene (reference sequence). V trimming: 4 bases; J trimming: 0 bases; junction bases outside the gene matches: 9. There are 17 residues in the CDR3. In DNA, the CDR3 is TGTGCCAGCAGCTCCCGCCCAGGGGGTAACTCCTACAATGAGCAGTTCTTC. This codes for CASSSRPGGNSYNEQFF.

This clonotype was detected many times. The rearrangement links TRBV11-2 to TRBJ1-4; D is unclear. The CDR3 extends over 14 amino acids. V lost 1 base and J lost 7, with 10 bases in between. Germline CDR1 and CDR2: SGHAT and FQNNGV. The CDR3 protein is CASSLGTASEKLFF. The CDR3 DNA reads TGTGCCAGCAGCTTAGGGACCGCCAGTGAAAAACTGTTTTTT.

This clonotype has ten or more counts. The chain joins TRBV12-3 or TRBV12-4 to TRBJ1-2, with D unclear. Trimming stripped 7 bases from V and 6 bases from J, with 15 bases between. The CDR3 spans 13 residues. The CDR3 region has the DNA TGTGCCAGCACCCTGGGGAGAATCCATGGCTACACCTTC. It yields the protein CASTLGRIHGYTF.

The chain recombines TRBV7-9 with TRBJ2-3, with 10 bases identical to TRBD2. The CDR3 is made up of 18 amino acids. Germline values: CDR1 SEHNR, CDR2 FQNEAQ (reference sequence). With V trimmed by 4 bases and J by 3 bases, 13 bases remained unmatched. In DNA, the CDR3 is TGTGCCAGCAGCTCCATAGCCGCTAGCGGGGGTAGAACAGATACGCAGTATTTT. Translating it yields CASSSIAASGGRTDTQYF.

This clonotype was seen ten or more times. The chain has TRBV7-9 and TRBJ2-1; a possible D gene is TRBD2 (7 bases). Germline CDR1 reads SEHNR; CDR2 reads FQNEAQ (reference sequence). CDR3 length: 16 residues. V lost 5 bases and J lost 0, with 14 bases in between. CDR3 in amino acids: CASSPAGGLSYNEQFF. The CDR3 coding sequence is TGTGCCAGCAGCCCAGCCGGGGGGCTCTCCTACAATGAGCAGTTCTTC.